The TCR beta chain described here comes from a study of stem cell transplantation in POMP-related autoinflammatory disease. Overall study context: Hypothesis: faulty thymoproteasomes impair CD8+ T-cell selection, skewing TRB repertoires.

This table comes from immunoSEQ multiplex PCR, and its TCRdb copy is limited to in-frame clones, with some not included. In the table there are some 33,000 clones, 88% of which are singletons. This clone appeared a single time. What it recognizes is unknown. Broader study findings: PRAID patients trended toward lower TRB diversity and higher clonality in all analyzed T-cell subsets.

The CDR3 is 14 residues long. Germline loops: CDR1 WSHSY, CDR2 SAAADI. V lost 3 bases to trimming and J lost 5 bases, with 10 bases between them. The sample was CD4+ T cells from PBMCs, taken before stem cell transplantation. The receptor was isolated from a human donor with POMP-related autoinflammation and immune dysregulation (PRAID). The chain couples TRBV10-2 to TRBJ2-2; D is unresolved. Here the CDR3 reads CASSEVFRTGELFF. In DNA, the CDR3 is TGCGCCAGCAGTGAAGTCTTTAGGACCGGGGAGCTGTTTTTT.